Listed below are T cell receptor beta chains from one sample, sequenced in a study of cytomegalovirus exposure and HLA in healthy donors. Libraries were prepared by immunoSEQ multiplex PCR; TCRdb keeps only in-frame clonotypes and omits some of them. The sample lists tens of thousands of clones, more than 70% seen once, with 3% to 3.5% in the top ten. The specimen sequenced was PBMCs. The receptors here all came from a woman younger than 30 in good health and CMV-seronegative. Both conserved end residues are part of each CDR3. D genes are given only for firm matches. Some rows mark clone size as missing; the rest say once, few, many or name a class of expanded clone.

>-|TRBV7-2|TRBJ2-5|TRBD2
TGTGCCAGCAGCTGGGGTGTGGGTTTCGGCGGGAGGGAATTAGAGACCCAGTACTTC
CASSWGVGFGGRELETQYF
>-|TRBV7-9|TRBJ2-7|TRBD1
TGTGCCAGCAGCCGTAGGACAGGGGGCGCCTACGAGCAGTACTTC
CASSRRTGGAYEQYF
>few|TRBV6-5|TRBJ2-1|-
TGTGCCAGCAGGACTGCCCTCAATGAGCAGTTCTTC
CASRTALNEQFF
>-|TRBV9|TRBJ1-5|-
TGTGCCAGCAGCGTAGGGGACAAAAGAGGACAGCCCCAGCATTTT
CASSVGDKRGQPQHF
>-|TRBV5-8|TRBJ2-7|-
TGTGCCAGCAGCGGGAGATCCGTGGGCTACGAGCAGTACTTC
CASSGRSVGYEQYF
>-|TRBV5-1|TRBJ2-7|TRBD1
TGCGCCAGCAGCTTGACCGGGACAGCCTACGAGCAGTACTTC
CASSLTGTAYEQYF
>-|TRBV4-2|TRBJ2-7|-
TGTGCCAGCAGCCAAGCCGGCTACGAGCAGTACTTC
CASSQAGYEQYF
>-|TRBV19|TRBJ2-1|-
TGTGCCAGTAGTATAGGCCACGAGTACAATGAGCAGTTCTTC
CASSIGHEYNEQFF
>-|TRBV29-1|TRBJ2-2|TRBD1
TGCAGCGTCGGGACAGTCCCGGACACCGGGGAGCTGTTTTTT
CSVGTVPDTGELFF
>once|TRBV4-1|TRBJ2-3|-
TGCGCCAGCAGCCAAGTGTCCAGGAGCACAGATACGCAGTATTTT
CASSQVSRSTDTQYF
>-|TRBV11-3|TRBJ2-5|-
TGTGCCAGCAGCCCCCCCGGGTCCCCGAGGGAGACCCAGTACTTC
CASSPPGSPRETQYF
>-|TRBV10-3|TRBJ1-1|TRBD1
TGTGCCATCAGTGGGGACAGGGGGAGGGCTTTCTTT
CAISGDRGRAFF
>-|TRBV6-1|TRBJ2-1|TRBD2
TGTGCCAGCACGGAAGCGGGAGGTGTATGGAATGAGCAGTTCTTC
CASTEAGGVWNEQFF
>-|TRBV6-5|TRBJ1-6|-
TGTGCCAGCAGTACGACAGCAGAAAATTCACCCCTCCACTTT
CASSTTAENSPLHF
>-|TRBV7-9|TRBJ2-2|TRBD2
TGTGCCAGCAGCATATCCTTAGCGGGAGCCGGGGAGCTGTTTTTT
CASSISLAGAGELFF
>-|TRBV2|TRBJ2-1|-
TGTGCCAGCAGTGTTGGAGGGAGCCGGGACAATGAGCAGTTCTTC
CASSVGGSRDNEQFF
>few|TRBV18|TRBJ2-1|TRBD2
TGTGCCAGCTCAGGGACTAGCGGCGACAATGAGCAGTTCTTC
CASSGTSGDNEQFF
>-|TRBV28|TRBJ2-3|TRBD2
TGTGCCAGCAGGCTAACTAGCGGGCTCACAGATACGCAGTATTTT
CASRLTSGLTDTQYF
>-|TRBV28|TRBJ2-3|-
TGTGCCACCCCCCACAGGGTGGGAGATACGCAGTATTTT
CATPHRVGDTQYF
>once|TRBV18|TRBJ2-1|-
TGTGCCAGCTCACCTCGGTCTTCCCGGTCGCATGAGCAGTTCTTC
CASSPRSSRSHEQFF
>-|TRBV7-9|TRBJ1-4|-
TGTGCCAGCAGCTTAAATTCTGCCGGAGTGGCTGCAACTAATGAAAAACTGTTTTTT
CASSLNSAGVAATNEKLFF
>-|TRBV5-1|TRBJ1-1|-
TGCGCCAGCAGCCGGGGGGGTGGAAACGCTGAAGCTTTCTTT
CASSRGGGNAEAFF